This TCR beta chain was identified in a study of cytomegalovirus exposure and HLA in healthy donors. This CDR3 is 15 amino acids long. Trimming shortened V by 4 bases and J by 8 bases, and 18 bases separated the two germline ends. The germline V gene has CDR1 MDHEN and CDR2 SYDVKM. In the PCR, 60 Vbeta and 13 Jbeta primers were used. Repertoires were generated with immunoSEQ multiplex PCR, while TCRdb's copy carries only in-frame clones and drops some. This sample yields over 150,000 clones, of which roughly 88% are seen a single time; around 1.2% belongs to the top ten. This chain joins TRBV28 and TRBJ2-1; no definite D call. The clonotype was recovered from a girl aged 2-10 years in good health and CMV-seropositive. The source material was PBMCs. DNA of the CDR3: TGTGCCAGCAGTTCTATCGGCGGATACGCTGATGAGCAGTTCTTC. It yields the protein CASSSIGGYADEQFF.